This T cell receptor (beta chain) is drawn from a study of STAT5B mutations in CD4+ large granular lymphocyte leukemia. CDR3 size: 19 residues. Produced via immunoSEQ multiplex PCR; TCRdb's table is partial and in-frame only. The sample consists of some 30,000 clones, approximately 86% of them appearing once. This clone was seen just once. The V call is TRBV21-1, the J call TRBJ2-5; the D call TRBD1 from the table was never checked on the DNA. TRBV21-1 is described as a pseudogene. The receptor comes from a human donor in good health. The sample taken for sequencing was CD4+ T cells from blood buffy coats. CDR3 protein: CASSNGEDQDRGPGETQYF. The CDR3 DNA sequence: TGTGCCAGCAGCAATGGAGAAGACCAGGACAGAGGGCCGGGCGAGACCCAGTACTTC.